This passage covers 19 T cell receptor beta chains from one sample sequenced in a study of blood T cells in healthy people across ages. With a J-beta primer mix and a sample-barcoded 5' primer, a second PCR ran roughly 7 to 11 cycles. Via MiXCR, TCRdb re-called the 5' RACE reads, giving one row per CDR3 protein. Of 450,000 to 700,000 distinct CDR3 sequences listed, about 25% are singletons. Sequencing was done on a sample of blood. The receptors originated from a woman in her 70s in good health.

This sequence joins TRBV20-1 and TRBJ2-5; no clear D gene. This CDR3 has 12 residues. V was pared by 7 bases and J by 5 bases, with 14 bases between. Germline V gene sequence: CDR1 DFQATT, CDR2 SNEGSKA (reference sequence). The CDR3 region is CSVLVVRETQYF. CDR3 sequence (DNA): TGCAGTGTCTTAGTTGTCCGGGAGACCCAGTACTTC.

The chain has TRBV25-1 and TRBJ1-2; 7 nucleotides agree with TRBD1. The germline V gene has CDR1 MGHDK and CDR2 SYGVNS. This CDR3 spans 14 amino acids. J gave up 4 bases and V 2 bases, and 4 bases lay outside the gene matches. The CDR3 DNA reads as TGTGCCAGCAGTGAAACGGACAGGACCTATGGCTACACCTTC. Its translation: CASSETDRTYGYTF.

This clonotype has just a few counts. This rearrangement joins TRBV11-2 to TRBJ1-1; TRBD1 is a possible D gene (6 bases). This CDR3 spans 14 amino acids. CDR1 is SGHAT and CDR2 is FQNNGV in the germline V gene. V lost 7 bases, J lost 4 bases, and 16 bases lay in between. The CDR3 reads CASTESGHRTEAFF. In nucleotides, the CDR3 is TGTGCCAGCACCGAATCGGGACATCGCACTGAAGCTTTCTTT.

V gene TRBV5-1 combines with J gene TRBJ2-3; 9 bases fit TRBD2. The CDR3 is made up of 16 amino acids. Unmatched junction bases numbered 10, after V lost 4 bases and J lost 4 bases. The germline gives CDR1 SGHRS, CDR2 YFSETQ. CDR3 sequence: CASSPRGGGVADTQYF. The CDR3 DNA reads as TGCGCCAGCAGCCCTCGCGGCGGGGGGGTAGCAGATACGCAGTATTTT.

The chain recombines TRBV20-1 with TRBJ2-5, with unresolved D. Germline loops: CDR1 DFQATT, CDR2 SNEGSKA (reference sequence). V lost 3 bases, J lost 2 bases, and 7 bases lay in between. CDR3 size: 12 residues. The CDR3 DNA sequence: TGCAGTGCTAGCGGGCAGCAAGAGACCCAGTACTTC. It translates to CSASGQQETQYF.

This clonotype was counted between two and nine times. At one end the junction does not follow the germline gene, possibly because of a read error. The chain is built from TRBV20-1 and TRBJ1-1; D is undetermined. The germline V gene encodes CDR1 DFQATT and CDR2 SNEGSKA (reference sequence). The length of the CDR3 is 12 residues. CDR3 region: CSARADGPRESF. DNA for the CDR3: TGCAGTGCTAGAGCAGACGGTCCCCGGGAGTCCTTT.

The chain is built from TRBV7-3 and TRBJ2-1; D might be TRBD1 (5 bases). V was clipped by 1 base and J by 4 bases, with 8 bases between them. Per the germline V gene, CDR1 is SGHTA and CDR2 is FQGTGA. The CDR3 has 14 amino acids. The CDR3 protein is CASSLNQGYNEQFF. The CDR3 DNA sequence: TGTGCCAGCAGCTTAAACCAGGGATACAATGAGCAGTTCTTC.

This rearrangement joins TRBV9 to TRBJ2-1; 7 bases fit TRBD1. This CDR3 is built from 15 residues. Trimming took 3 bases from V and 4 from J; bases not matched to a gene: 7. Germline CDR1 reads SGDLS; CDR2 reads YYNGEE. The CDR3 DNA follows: TGTGCCAGCAGCGGCCGGGACAGACTTTACAATGAGCAGTTCTTC. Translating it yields CASSGRDRLYNEQFF.

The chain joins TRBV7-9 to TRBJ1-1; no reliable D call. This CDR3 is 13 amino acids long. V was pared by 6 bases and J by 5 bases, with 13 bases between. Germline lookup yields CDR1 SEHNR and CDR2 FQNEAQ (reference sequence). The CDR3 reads CASSGVSWTEAFF. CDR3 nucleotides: TGTGCCAGCAGTGGGGTTTCTTGGACTGAAGCTTTCTTT.

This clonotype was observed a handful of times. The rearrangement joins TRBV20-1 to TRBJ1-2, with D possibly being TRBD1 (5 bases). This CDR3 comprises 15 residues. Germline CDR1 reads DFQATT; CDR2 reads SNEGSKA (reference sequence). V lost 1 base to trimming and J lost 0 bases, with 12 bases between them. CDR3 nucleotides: TGCAGTGCTAGAGCCTCGCAGGGTTCTAACTATGGCTACACCTTC. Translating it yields CSARASQGSNYGYTF.

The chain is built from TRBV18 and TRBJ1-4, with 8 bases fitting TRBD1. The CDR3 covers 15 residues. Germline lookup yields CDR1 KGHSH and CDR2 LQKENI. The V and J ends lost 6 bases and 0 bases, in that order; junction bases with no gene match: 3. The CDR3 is CASSKQGATNEKLFF. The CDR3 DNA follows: TGTGCCAGCTCCAAACAGGGGGCAACTAATGAAAAACTGTTTTTT. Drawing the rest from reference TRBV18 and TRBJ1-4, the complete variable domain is NAGVMQNPRHLVRRRGQEARLRCSPMKGHSHVYWYRQLPEEGLKFMVYLQKENIIDESGMPKERFSAEFPKEGPSILRIQQVVRGDSAAYFCASSKQGATNEKLFFGSGTQLSVL.

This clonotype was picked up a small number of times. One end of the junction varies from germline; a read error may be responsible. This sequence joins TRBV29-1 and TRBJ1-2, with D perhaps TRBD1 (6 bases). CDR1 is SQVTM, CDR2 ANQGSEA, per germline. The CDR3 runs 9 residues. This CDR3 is CSTGGQGAF. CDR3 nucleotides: TGCAGCACCGGGGGGCAGGGAGCCTTC.

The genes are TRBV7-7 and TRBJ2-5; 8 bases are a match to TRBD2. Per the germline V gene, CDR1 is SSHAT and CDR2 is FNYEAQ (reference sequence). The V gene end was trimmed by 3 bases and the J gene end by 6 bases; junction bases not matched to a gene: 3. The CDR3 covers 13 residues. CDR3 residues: CASSLTSEQTQYF. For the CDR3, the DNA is TGTGCCAGCAGCTTGACTAGCGAGCAGACCCAGTACTTC.

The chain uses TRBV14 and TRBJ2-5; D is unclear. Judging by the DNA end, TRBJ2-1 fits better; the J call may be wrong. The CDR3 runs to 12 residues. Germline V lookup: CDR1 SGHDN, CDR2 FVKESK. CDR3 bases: TGTGCCAGCAGCCAAGATTTTGGGGAGCAGTTCTTC. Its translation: CASSQDFGEQFF.

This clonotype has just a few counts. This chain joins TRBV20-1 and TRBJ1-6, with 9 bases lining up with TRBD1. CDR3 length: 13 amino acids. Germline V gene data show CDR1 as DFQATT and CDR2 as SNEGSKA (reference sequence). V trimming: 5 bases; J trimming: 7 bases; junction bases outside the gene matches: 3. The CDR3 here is CSADRGYNSPLHF. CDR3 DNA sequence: TGCAGTGCTGACAGGGGGTACAATTCACCCCTCCACTTT.

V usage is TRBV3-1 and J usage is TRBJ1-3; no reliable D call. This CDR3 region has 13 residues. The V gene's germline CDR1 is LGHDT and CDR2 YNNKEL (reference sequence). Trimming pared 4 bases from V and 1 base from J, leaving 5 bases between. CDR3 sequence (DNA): TGTGCCAGCAGCCGGCGGTCTGGAAACACCATATATTTT. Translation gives CASSRRSGNTIYF.

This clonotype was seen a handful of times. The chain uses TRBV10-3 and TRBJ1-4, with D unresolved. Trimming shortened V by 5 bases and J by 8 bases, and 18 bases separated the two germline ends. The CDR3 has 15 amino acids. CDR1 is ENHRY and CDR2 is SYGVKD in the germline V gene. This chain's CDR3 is CAISQNEGTEEKLFF. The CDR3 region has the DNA TGTGCCATCAGTCAGAACGAGGGTACGGAAGAAAAACTGTTTTTT.

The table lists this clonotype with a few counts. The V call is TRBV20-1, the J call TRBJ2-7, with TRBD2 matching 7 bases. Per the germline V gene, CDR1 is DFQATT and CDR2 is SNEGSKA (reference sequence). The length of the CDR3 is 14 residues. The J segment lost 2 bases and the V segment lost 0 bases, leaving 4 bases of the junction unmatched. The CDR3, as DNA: TGCAGTGCTAGAGATCCAGCGGGGACCTACGAGCAGTACTTC. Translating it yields CSARDPAGTYEQYF.

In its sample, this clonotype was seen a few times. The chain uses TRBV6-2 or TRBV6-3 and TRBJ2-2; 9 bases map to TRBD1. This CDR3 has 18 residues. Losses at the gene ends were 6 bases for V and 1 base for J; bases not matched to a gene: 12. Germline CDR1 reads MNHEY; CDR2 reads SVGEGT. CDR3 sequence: CASSDPGTGLGNTGELFF. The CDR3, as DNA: TGTGCCAGCAGCGATCCCGGGACAGGGTTGGGGAACACCGGGGAGCTGTTTTTT.